These 31 T cell receptor beta chains originate from one sample sequenced in a study of cytomegalovirus exposure and HLA in healthy donors (dated by TCRdb to about 2017). The library was made by the immunoSEQ multiplex PCR assay. For the multiplex PCR, a mixture combining 60 forward primers for TCR Vbeta segments and 13 reverse primers for TCR Jbeta segments was used. TCRdb took this table from immuneACCESS and kept in-frame rearrangements with V and J called. Such tables lack part of the clones; where checked against another copy, unresolved V genes explain under half of the gap, and the rest is unexplained. The sample table lists some 88,000 clones, roughly 70% of them with a count of one. About 16% of the sample belongs to the ten largest clones. Sequencing was performed on PBMCs. The receptors stem from a woman under 30 in good health and CMV-seropositive.

This chain links TRBV7-9 with TRBJ2-5; D unclear. Trimming removed 5 bases at V and 2 bases at J, with 9 bases between. Germline V lookup: CDR1 SEHNR, CDR2 FQNEAQ (reference sequence). CDR3 size: 13 residues. CDR3 in amino acids: CASSPENQETQYF. The CDR3 coding sequence is TGTGCCAGCAGCCCCGAGAATCAAGAGACCCAGTACTTC. Based on the CDR3 plus reference TRBV7-9 and TRBJ2-5, the full variable domain is DTGVSQNPRHKITKRGQNVTFRCDPISEHNRLYWYRQTLGQGPEFLTYFQNEAQLEKSRLLSDRFSAERPKGSFSTLEIQRTEQGDSAMYLCASSPENQETQYFGPGTRLLVL.

This clone has only a few counts. The V gene is TRBV28, the J gene TRBJ2-7, with 8 nucleotides matching TRBD1. The CDR3 is 15 residues long. Per the germline V gene, CDR1 is MDHEN and CDR2 is SYDVKM. With V trimmed by 4 bases and J by 0 bases, 5 bases remained unmatched. This chain's CDR3 is CASSSGQGSSYEQYF. CDR3 nucleotide sequence: TGTGCCAGCAGTTCCGGACAGGGTAGCTCCTACGAGCAGTACTTC.

Only a few counts were recorded for this clone. V is TRBV6-1 and J is TRBJ1-1; 10 nucleotides agree with TRBD1. Germline CDR1 reads MNHNS; CDR2 reads SASEGT. J was trimmed by 1 base and V by 0 bases; bases with no gene match: 5. The CDR3 is made up of 17 amino acids. CDR3 nucleotides: TGTGCCAGCAGTGAAGCGGCGGACAGGGGGGGGAACACTGAAGCTTTCTTT. This gives the protein CASSEAADRGGNTEAFF.

This chain joins TRBV4-3 and TRBJ2-7; 11 nucleotides agree with TRBD1. Germline CDR1 LGHNA, CDR2 YSLEER. Losses at the gene ends were 1 base for V and 5 bases for J; bases not matched to a gene: 4. This CDR3 has 15 amino acids. The CDR3 DNA follows: TGCGCCAGCAGCCAAGCAGGACAGGGGGCTGACGAGCAGTACTTC. This translates into CASSQAGQGADEQYF.

For the CDR3, the DNA is TGCAGCGTACGGGACTTCAATCAGCCCCAGCATTTT. Protein sequence: CSVRDFNQPQHF. The chain carries TRBV29-1 and TRBJ1-5, with TRBD1 as a possible D gene (5 bases). V was trimmed by 6 bases and J by 3 bases, leaving 9 bases between them. Germline-derived CDR1 and CDR2 are SQVTM and ANQGSEA. The CDR3 runs to 12 residues.

The chain joins TRBV6-5 to TRBJ2-7; 8 bases agree with TRBD2. CDR3 length: 15 residues. The J segment lost 7 bases and the V segment lost 5 bases, leaving 13 bases of the junction unmatched. CDR1 MNHEY and CDR2 SVGAGI come from the germline V gene. In DNA, the CDR3 is TGTGCCAGCAGTAACGCCGGGACTAGGGGGAAGGAGCAGTACTTC. Amino acid sequence: CASSNAGTRGKEQYF.

This chain links TRBV18 with TRBJ2-5, with a tentative D call TRBD2 (5 bases). Germline V gives CDR1 KGHSH, CDR2 LQKENI. Deletions cut 3 bases from V and 6 bases from J, with 17 bases between. This CDR3 comprises 15 residues. Here the CDR3 DNA reads TGTGCCAGCTCACCGACTGTCGTAGTCGGGAAGACCCAGTACTTC. It translates to CASSPTVVVGKTQYF. The entire variable domain, with the rest obtained from reference TRBV18 and TRBJ2-5, is as follows: NAGVMQNPRHLVRRRGQEARLRCSPMKGHSHVYWYRQLPEEGLKFMVYLQKENIIDESGMPKERFSAEFPKEGPSILRIQQVVRGDSAAYFCASSPTVVVGKTQYFGPGTRLLVL.

V usage is TRBV7-9 and J usage is TRBJ1-2; TRBD1 matches at 8 bases. The CDR3 loop spans 16 amino acids. Germline values: CDR1 SEHNR, CDR2 FQNEAQ (reference sequence). V dropped 0 bases and J dropped 6; count of bases not matched to a gene: 9. The CDR3 here is CASSLATGQASHGYTF. In DNA form, the CDR3 reads TGTGCCAGCAGCTTAGCGACGGGACAGGCGAGCCATGGCTACACCTTC.

V and J are TRBV6-1 and TRBJ2-2; D is unclear. This CDR3 comprises 14 residues. Trimming left V 10 bases short and J 1 base short, with 13 bases between. The germline gives CDR1 MNHNS, CDR2 SASEGT. CDR3: CATCRSRNTGELFF. In nucleotides, the CDR3 is TGTGCCACCTGTCGGAGTAGGAACACCGGGGAGCTGTTTTTT.

The chain links TRBV27 to TRBJ2-1; D unclear. V gave up 5 bases and J gave up 9 bases, with 11 bases separating them. From germline, CDR1 is MNHEY and CDR2 SMNVEV (reference sequence). This CDR3 is 12 amino acids long. CDR3 amino acids: CASSQRVGEQFF. In nucleotides, the CDR3 is TGTGCCAGCAGTCAAAGAGTTGGTGAGCAGTTCTTC.

The genes are TRBV9 and TRBJ2-5; no firm D call. The germline V gene has CDR1 SGDLS and CDR2 YYNGEE. This CDR3 region has 15 residues. The V and J ends lost 3 bases and 4 bases respectively, with 16 bases between them. The CDR3 DNA is TGTGCCAGCAGCGCCGGAGAGGTAGTCCGAGAGACCCAGTACTTC. This codes for CASSAGEVVRETQYF.

The chain combines TRBV7-9 with TRBJ2-3, with 12 bases identical to TRBD2. CDR3 length equals 14 residues. Germline lookup yields CDR1 SEHNR and CDR2 FQNEAQ (reference sequence). V lost 4 bases, J lost 4 bases, and 0 bases stayed unmatched. The CDR3 region is CASSSSGGADTQYF. CDR3 in DNA: TGTGCCAGCAGCTCTAGCGGGGGGGCAGATACGCAGTATTTT.

The chain joins TRBV7-2 to TRBJ2-7, with 10 bases fitting TRBD1. The CDR3 sequence is 15 residues long. V trimming: 6 bases; J trimming: 5 bases; junction bases outside the gene matches: 10. Germline CDR1 reads SGHTA; CDR2 reads FQGNSA. CDR3 nucleotide sequence: TGTGCCAGCAGTTTACACCCCGGGACAGGGGACGAGCAGTACTTC. Its translation: CASSLHPGTGDEQYF.

The table lists this clone with a few counts. The chain combines TRBV28 with TRBJ1-2, with TRBD1 as a possible D gene (6 bases). V was pared by 1 base and J by 11 bases, with 11 bases between. Germline V gives CDR1 MDHEN, CDR2 SYDVKM. This CDR3 contains 12 residues. This chain's CDR3 is CASSLSTGKYTF. The CDR3 DNA follows: TGTGCCAGCAGTTTATCTACAGGGAAGTACACCTTC.

This sequence joins TRBV29-1 and TRBJ2-7, with D uncertain. The CDR3 loop spans 12 amino acids. Germline assignment: CDR1 SQVTM and CDR2 ANQGSEA. Deletions cut 4 bases from V and 1 base from J, with 8 bases between. Here the CDR3 DNA reads TGCAGCGTTGCACTCCTTTCCTACGAGCAGTACTTC. Translating it yields CSVALLSYEQYF.

The J gene is TRBJ1-1, the V gene TRBV30; no reliable D call. The V end lost 0 bases, the J end lost 1 base, and 6 bases lay between the germline ends. Germline V CDR1 and CDR2: GTSNPN, SVGIG (reference sequence). The CDR3 sequence is 13 residues long. CDR3 loop: CAWSVSRNTEAFF. CDR3 nucleotides: TGTGCCTGGAGTGTATCTCGGAACACTGAAGCTTTCTTT.

V and J are TRBV6-1 and TRBJ1-1; 9 bases agree with TRBD1. The V gene's germline CDR1 is MNHNS and CDR2 SASEGT. The CDR3 length is 15 residues. J lost 4 bases, V lost 5 bases, and 8 bases had no gene match. This chain's CDR3 is CASSINRGLGTEAFF. Here the CDR3 DNA reads TGTGCCAGCAGTATCAACAGGGGGCTGGGCACTGAAGCTTTCTTT.

The chain combines TRBV5-6 with TRBJ2-7; the match to TRBD1 covers 9 bases. Germline V lookup: CDR1 SGHDT, CDR2 YYEEEE. Losses at the gene ends were 4 bases for V and 3 bases for J; bases not matched to a gene: 8. CDR3 size: 15 residues. The CDR3 DNA reads as TGTGCCAGCAGCCCTGACAGGGGGAACTACTACGAGCAGTACTTC. As protein: CASSPDRGNYYEQYF.

The V call is TRBV6-6, the J call TRBJ1-3; D is possibly TRBD1 (5 bases). The CDR3 is 16 amino acids. Germline V lookup: CDR1 MNHNY, CDR2 SVGAGI (reference sequence). Trimming left V 4 bases short and J 4 bases short, with 17 bases between. The chain's CDR3 is CASSFGRGVSGNTIYF. The CDR3 bases are TGTGCCAGCAGTTTCGGGAGGGGTGTATCCGGAAACACCATATATTTT.

The chain uses TRBV9 and TRBJ1-1; 9 nucleotides line up with TRBD1. This CDR3 contains 15 residues. Unmatched junction bases numbered 5, after V lost 4 bases and J lost 1 base. Germline lookup yields CDR1 SGDLS and CDR2 YYNGEE. CDR3 nucleotide sequence: TGTGCCAGCAGCCCCTCGGACAGGGGGAACACTGAAGCTTTCTTT. Translation: CASSPSDRGNTEAFF.

This clone showed up many times. The V call is TRBV4-2, the J call TRBJ1-1; D might be TRBD1 (5 bases). V lost 4 bases, J lost 2 bases, and 20 bases lay in between. The CDR3 consists of 17 residues. From germline, CDR1 is LGHNA and CDR2 YNFKEQ. The CDR3 region has the DNA TGTGCCAGCAGCCCCGGGCCCTCTAAGGGGCTTAACACTGAAGCTTTCTTT. It translates to CASSPGPSKGLNTEAFF.

The rearrangement joins TRBV6-1 to TRBJ1-6; D not resolved. The V end was cut by 1 base, the J end by 0 bases, with 10 bases between. Germline V gene sequence: CDR1 MNHNS, CDR2 SASEGT. The CDR3 has 17 residues. The CDR3 sequence: CASSEEGGSSYNSPLHF. Written as DNA, the CDR3 is TGTGCCAGCAGTGAAGAGGGAGGGAGCTCCTATAATTCACCCCTCCACTTT.

The chain employs TRBV29-1 and TRBJ2-1; D unclear. The V end was cut by 3 bases, the J end by 8 bases, with 8 bases between. This CDR3 is built from 11 residues. From germline, CDR1 is SQVTM and CDR2 ANQGSEA. CDR3 sequence reads: CSVDERYEQFF. In DNA form, the CDR3 reads TGCAGCGTTGACGAGCGATATGAGCAGTTCTTC.

Concerning this clone itself: Other DNA sequences in the same sample also yield this CDR3. The chain links TRBV7-3 to TRBJ2-1, with D perhaps TRBD1 (5 bases). Trimming left V 3 bases short and J 5 bases short, with 8 bases between. The CDR3 is made up of 13 amino acids. CDR1 and CDR2 (germline): SGHTA, FQGTGA. The CDR3 DNA reads as TGTGCCAGCAGCTTGAACAGGAACAATGAGCAGTTCTTC. This codes for CASSLNRNNEQFF.

The chain joins TRBV7-2 to TRBJ1-2; 11 positions match TRBD1. CDR1 and CDR2 from the germline V gene are SGHTA and FQGNSA. V trimming: 8 bases; J trimming: 8 bases; junction bases outside the gene matches: 13. This CDR3 is built from 15 residues. CDR3 coding DNA: TGTGCCAGCTCCTTCGACGGGACAGGGGGTTTCGGCTACACCTTC. It encodes CASSFDGTGGFGYTF. The full variable domain, in which reference TRBV7-2 and TRBJ1-2 provide the parts outside the CDR3, is GAGVSQSPSNKVTEKGKDVELRCDPISGHTALYWYRQSLGQGLEFLIYFQGNSAPDKSGLPSDRFSAERTGGSVSTLTIQRTQQEDSAVYLCASSFDGTGGFGYTFGSGTRLTVV.

The gene calls are TRBV6-6 and TRBJ2-7, with a weak D call TRBD1 (6 bases). Trimming left V 3 bases short and J 1 base short, with 16 bases between. This CDR3 has 16 amino acids. From germline, CDR1 is MNHNY and CDR2 SVGAGI (reference sequence). CDR3 in amino acids: CASSYGFRGDSYEQYF. In nucleotides, the CDR3 is TGTGCCAGCAGTTATGGTTTCAGGGGCGATTCCTACGAGCAGTACTTC.

J is TRBJ2-6 and V is TRBV2, with D perhaps matching TRBD2 (7 bases). Per germline, CDR1 SNHLY and CDR2 FYNNEI. The CDR3 runs to 16 residues. The V end lost 7 bases, the J end lost 3 bases, and 16 bases lay between the germline ends. The CDR3 bases are TGTGCCAGCACCGAACGGGGGGCGGGTGGGGCCAACGTCCTGACTTTC. Its protein is CASTERGAGGANVLTF.

The chain joins TRBV28 to TRBJ2-7; 8 bases map to TRBD2. The CDR3 consists of 16 residues. The V and J ends lost 3 bases and 1 base, in that order; junction bases with no gene match: 8. Germline assignment: CDR1 MDHEN and CDR2 SYDVKM. The CDR3 DNA reads TGTGCCAGCAGTTTCCTAGACGGGACTAGTTCCTACGAGCAGTACTTC. Protein product: CASSFLDGTSSYEQYF.

This clone was observed a single time. This chain connects TRBV19 to TRBJ1-4; D might be TRBD1 (5 bases). Trimming removed 3 bases from V and 3 bases from J, with 11 bases in between. This CDR3 has 15 residues. CDR1 and CDR2 (germline): LNHDA, SQIVND (reference sequence). CDR3 bases: TGTGCCAGTAGTATTATAAGGGGATCTAATGAAAAACTGTTTTTT. This encodes CASSIIRGSNEKLFF. The full variable domain, its missing parts supplied by reference TRBV19 and TRBJ1-4, is DGGITQSPKYLFRKEGQNVTLSCEQNLNHDAMYWYRQDPGQGLRLIYYSQIVNDFQKGDIAEGYSVSREKKESFPLTVTSAQKNPTAFYLCASSIIRGSNEKLFFGSGTQLSVL.

This chain uses TRBV2 with TRBJ1-1; 7 positions match TRBD1. Germline CDR1 is SNHLY and CDR2 is FYNNEI. This CDR3 contains 16 residues. Germline trimming cut 7 bases from V and 4 bases from J; bases unmatched to any gene: 15. The CDR3 DNA reads TGTGCCAGCAATTCCGACAGGGTGATGTTGGGCACTGAAGCTTTCTTT. It yields the protein CASNSDRVMLGTEAFF.

The gene calls are TRBV4-3 and TRBJ2-3; tentative D call: TRBD1 (6 bases). The germline V and J ends were trimmed by 4 bases and 2 bases, with 13 bases remaining between them. From germline, CDR1 is LGHNA and CDR2 YSLEER. The CDR3 is made up of 15 amino acids. CDR3 region: CASSLLDSPTDTQYF. CDR3 nucleotide sequence: TGCGCCAGCAGCCTACTGGACAGCCCCACAGATACGCAGTATTTT.